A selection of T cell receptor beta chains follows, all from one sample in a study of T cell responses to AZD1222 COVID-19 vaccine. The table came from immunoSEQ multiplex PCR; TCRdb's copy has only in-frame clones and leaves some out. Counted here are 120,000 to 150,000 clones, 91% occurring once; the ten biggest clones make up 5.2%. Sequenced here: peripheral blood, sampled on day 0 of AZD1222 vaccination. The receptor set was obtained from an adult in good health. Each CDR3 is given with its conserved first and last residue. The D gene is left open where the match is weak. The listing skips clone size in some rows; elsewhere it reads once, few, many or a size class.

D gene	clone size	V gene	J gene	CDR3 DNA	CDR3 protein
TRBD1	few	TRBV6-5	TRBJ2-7	TGTGCCAGCAGTTGGGACAGGGTAGAACTTTACGAGCAGTACTTC	CASSWDRVELYEQYF
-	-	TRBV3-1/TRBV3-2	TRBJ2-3	TGTGCCAGCAGCCAAGATGGGAGGAGCACAGATACGCAGTATTTT	CASSQDGRSTDTQYF
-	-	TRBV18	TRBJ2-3	TGTGCCAGCTCACCATCTAAACTACCTAGCACAGATACGCAGTATTTT	CASSPSKLPSTDTQYF
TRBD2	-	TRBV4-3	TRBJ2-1	TGCGCCAGCAGATCACTAGCGGGAGCGTACAATGAGCAGTTCTTC	CASRSLAGAYNEQFF
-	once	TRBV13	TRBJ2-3	TGTGCCAGCAGCTCCCGGAGGAGGGGCACAGATACGCAGTATTTT	CASSSRRRGTDTQYF
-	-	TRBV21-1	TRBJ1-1	TGTGCCAAGACCGGGACAGAAGCTTTCTTT	CAKTGTEAFF
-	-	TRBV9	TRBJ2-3	TGTGCCAGCAGCGATCTCGGGCTTCCACAGGATACGCAGTATTTT	CASSDLGLPQDTQYF
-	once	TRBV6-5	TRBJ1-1	TGTGCCAGCAGTTACTACAGGGTAGGGACTGAAGCTTTCTTT	CASSYYRVGTEAFF
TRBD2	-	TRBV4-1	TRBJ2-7	TGCGCCAGCAGCCTCCTCCTAGCGGGAGCCTACGAGCAGTACTTC	CASSLLLAGAYEQYF
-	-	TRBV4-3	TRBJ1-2	TGCGCCAGCAGCCAAGATGGGGCAGTGGGAGGCTACACCTTC	CASSQDGAVGGYTF
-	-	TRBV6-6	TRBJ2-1	TGTGCCAGCAGTTACGACCGAGACAATGAGCAGTTCTTC	CASSYDRDNEQFF
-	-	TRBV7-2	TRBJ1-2	TGTGCCAGCAGCTTAGGTCTTCAGGGCTATGGCTACACCTTC	CASSLGLQGYGYTF
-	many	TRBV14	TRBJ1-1	TGTGCCAGCAGCCAACGGAACCTAAGGGGAGCCACTGAAGCTTTCTTT	CASSQRNLRGATEAFF
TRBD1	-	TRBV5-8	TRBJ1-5	TGTGCCAGCAGCTATCCACTGGGACAGGGGTTTCAGCCCCAGCATTTT	CASSYPLGQGFQPQHF
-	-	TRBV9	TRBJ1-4	TGTGCCAGCAGCCCCAAGGGTGGGACTAATGAAAAACTGTTTTTT	CASSPKGGTNEKLFF
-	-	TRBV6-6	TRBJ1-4	TGTGCCAGCAGAACTAATGAAAAACTGTTTTTT	CASRTNEKLFF
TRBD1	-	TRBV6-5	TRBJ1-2	TGTGCAACCGAGGGGGGACAGGGGAACTATGGCTACACCTTC	CATEGGQGNYGYTF
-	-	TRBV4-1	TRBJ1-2	TGCGCCAGCAGCCAAGATCGTCTGGGCTGGGGCTACACCTTC	CASSQDRLGWGYTF
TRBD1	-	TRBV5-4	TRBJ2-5	TGTGCCAGCAGCTTGGATTGGCGGACAGGGACGGAGACCCAGTACTTC	CASSLDWRTGTETQYF
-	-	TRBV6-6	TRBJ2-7	TGTGCCAGCAGTTACCAGTATGAGGCCGAGCAGTACTTC	CASSYQYEAEQYF